This passage covers 2 T cell receptor beta chains from one sample sequenced in a study of CD8+CD57+ T cells in acquired aplastic anemia (dated by TCRdb to the late 2010s). Expansion of CD8+CD57+ cells had been shown by flow cytometry in the patients chosen for sequencing. Sequencing took place on an Illumina HiSeq 2000. Genomic DNA served as template for TCR beta VDJ combination and CDR3 sequence profiling. Using fastp trimming at Q25 and MiXCR clonotype assembly, TCRdb reanalyzed the public sequencing data and kept in-frame beta chains. Duplicate CDR3 protein sequences are folded into a single record with the most common DNA and genes. In this sample the table shows a few hundred thousand distinct CDR3 sequences, approximately 51% of which occur a single time. The biggest ten clones account for approximately 20% of the sample. Source material: sorted CD4+, CD8+, or CD8+CD57+ T cells (not recorded which) from PBMCs. The receptors here all came from a human donor with aplastic anemia.

This clonotype was picked up many times. The gene calls are TRBV9 and TRBJ2-2, with D possibly matching TRBD2 (5 bases). The CDR3 length is 11 residues. From germline, CDR1 is SGDLS and CDR2 YYNGEE. Trimming shortened V by 4 bases and J by 15 bases, and 13 bases separated the two germline ends. The CDR3 spells CASSQPGKMFF. The CDR3 region has the DNA TGTGCCAGCAGCCAACCGGGAAAGATGTTTTTT.

The chain combines TRBV2 with TRBJ2-5; the match to TRBD2 covers 10 bases. This CDR3 is built from 14 residues. Germline-derived CDR1 and CDR2 are SNHLY and FYNNEI. V shed 8 bases, J shed 7 bases, and the junction held 10 bases outside the gene matches. For the CDR3, the DNA is TGTGCCAGCGGACTAGCGGACACCCCCGGGACCCAGTACTTC. Translation gives CASGLADTPGTQYF.